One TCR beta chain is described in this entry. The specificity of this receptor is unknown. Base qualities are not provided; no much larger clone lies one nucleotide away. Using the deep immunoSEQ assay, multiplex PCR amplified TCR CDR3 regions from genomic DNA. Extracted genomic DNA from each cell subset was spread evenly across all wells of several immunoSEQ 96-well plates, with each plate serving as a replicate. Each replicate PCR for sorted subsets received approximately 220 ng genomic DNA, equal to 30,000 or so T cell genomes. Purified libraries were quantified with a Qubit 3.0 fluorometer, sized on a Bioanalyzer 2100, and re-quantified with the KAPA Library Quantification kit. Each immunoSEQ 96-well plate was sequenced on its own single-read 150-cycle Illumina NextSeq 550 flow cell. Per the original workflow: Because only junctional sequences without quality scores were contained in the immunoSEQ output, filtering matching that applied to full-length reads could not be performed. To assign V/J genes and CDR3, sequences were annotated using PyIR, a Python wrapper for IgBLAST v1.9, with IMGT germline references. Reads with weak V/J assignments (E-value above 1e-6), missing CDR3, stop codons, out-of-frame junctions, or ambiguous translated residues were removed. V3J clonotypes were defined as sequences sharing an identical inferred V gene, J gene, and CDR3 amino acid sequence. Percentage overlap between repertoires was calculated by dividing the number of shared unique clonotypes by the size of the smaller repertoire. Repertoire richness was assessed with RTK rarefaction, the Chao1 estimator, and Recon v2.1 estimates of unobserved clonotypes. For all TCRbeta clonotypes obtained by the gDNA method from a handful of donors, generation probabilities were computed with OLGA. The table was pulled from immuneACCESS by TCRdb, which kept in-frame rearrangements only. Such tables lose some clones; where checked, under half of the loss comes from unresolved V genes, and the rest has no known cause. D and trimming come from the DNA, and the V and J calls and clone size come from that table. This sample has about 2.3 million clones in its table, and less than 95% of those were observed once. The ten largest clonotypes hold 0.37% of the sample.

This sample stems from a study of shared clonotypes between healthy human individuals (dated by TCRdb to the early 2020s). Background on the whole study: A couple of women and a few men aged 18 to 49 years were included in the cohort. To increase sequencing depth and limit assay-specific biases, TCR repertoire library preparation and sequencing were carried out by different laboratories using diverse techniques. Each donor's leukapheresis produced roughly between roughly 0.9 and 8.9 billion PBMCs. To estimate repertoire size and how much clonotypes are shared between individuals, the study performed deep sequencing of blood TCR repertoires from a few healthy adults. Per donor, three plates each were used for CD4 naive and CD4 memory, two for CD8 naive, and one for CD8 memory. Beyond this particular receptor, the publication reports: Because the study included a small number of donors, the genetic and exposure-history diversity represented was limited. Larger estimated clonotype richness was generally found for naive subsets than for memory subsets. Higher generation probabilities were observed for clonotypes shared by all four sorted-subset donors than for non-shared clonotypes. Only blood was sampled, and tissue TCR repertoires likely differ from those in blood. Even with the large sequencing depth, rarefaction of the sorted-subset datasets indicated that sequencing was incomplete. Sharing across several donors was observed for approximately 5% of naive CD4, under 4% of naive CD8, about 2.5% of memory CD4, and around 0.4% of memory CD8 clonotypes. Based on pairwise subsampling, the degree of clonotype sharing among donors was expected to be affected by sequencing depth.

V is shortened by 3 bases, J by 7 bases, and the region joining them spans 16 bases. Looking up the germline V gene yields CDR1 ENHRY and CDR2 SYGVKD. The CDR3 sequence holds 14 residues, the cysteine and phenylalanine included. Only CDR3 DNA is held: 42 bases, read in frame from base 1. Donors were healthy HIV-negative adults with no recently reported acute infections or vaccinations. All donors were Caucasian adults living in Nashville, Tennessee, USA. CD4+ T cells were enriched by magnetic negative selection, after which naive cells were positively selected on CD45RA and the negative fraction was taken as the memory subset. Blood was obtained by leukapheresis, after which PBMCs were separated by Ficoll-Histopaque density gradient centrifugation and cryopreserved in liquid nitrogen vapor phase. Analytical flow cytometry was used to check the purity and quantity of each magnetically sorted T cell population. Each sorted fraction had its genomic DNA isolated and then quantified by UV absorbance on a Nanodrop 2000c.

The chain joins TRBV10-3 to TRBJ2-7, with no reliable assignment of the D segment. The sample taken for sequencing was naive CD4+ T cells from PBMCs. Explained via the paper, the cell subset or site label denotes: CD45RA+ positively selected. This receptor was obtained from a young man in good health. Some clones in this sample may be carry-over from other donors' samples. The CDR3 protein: CAISDGYRLMEQYF. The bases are TGTGCCATCAGTGATGGGTACCGGCTAATGGAGCAGTACTTC.